What follows are 21 T cell receptor beta chains derived from one specimen sequenced in a study of response to subunit inactivated influenza vaccine (dated by TCRdb to 2017 to 2018). Preparation of the library involved RT-PCR. TCRdb records Illumina HiSeq 2500 as the sequencer. Clones were called with MiXCR by TCRdb after fastp trimmed the public reads at Q25, and only in-frame beta chains were retained. CDR3 protein duplicates are merged, each entry listing the most common genes and DNA. In this sample the table shows roughly 760,000 distinct CDR3 sequences, around 20% of which occur a single time. More than 8.5% of the sample rests with the top ten. This specimen was PBMCs from blood, taken more than 4 days after vaccination. The origin of the receptors is a man aged 45-65 years who received an inactivated influenza vaccine. Donor details come from another sample of the same person, matched by shared clones.

This clonotype has a handful of counts. The chain has TRBV4-2 and TRBJ2-1; weak D call: TRBD1 (6 bases). V lost 1 base to trimming and J lost 9 bases, with 13 bases between them. The CDR3 is made up of 14 amino acids. Germline lookup yields CDR1 LGHNA and CDR2 YNFKEQ. CDR3 nucleotides: TGTGCCAGCAGCCAAGCCAGGTTAGGGGGTGAGCAGTTCTTC. This translates into CASSQARLGGEQFF.

This clonotype was seen only a few times. The chain carries TRBV7-8 and TRBJ2-1, with 12 bases identical to TRBD2. The CDR3 is made up of 14 amino acids. The V segment lost 7 bases and the J segment 5 bases; nucleotides outside the gene matches: 3. Germline loops: CDR1 SGHVS, CDR2 FQNEAQ. The CDR3: CASTPSGGDNEQFF. DNA of the CDR3: TGTGCCAGCACCCCTAGCGGGGGGGACAATGAGCAGTTCTTC.

This clonotype occurred a few times. The chain employs TRBV10-3 and TRBJ2-5; D may be TRBD2 (7 bases). V was clipped by 4 bases and J by 2 bases, with 20 bases between them. Germline V gene lookup returns CDR1 ENHRY and CDR2 SYGVKD. The CDR3 runs 17 residues. This CDR3 reads CAISGRGGALLQETQYF. The DNA for the CDR3 is TGTGCCATCAGTGGGAGAGGGGGGGCCCTCTTACAAGAGACCCAGTACTTC.

The V call is TRBV6-1, the J call TRBJ2-1; D tentatively reads TRBD1 or TRBD2 (5 bases each). Trimming took off 7 bases at V and 12 bases at J, with 25 bases between the two ends. The CDR3 consists of 15 residues. The germline CDR1 and CDR2 sequences are MNHNS and SASEGT. CDR3 nucleotide sequence: TGTGCCAGCAAAAAAACCGGGGCCCAGGGATTGGGGCAGTTCTTC. Protein product: CASKKTGAQGLGQFF.

V gene TRBV20-1 combines with J gene TRBJ2-2; D is tentatively TRBD1 or TRBD2 (6 bases each). From germline, CDR1 is DFQATT and CDR2 SNEGSKA (reference sequence). The CDR3 has 15 amino acids. V gave up 2 bases and J gave up 4 bases, with 14 bases separating them. CDR3 DNA sequence: TGCAGTGCTAGAATTGGGGGGCCATCCACCGGGGAGCTGTTTTTT. Protein: CSARIGGPSTGELFF.

V usage is TRBV2 and J usage is TRBJ1-4, with D perhaps matching TRBD1 (5 bases). Germline V gene data show CDR1 as SNHLY and CDR2 as FYNNEI. Trimming stripped 5 bases from V and 4 bases from J, with 11 bases between. The CDR3 spans 14 residues. The CDR3 coding sequence is TGTGCCAGCAGTACAGGACGGTTTAATGAAAAACTGTTTTTT. It is translated as CASSTGRFNEKLFF.

This clonotype was detected a few times. The chain recombines TRBV20-1 with TRBJ1-2, with 9 positions matching TRBD1. Germline values: CDR1 DFQATT, CDR2 SNEGSKA (reference sequence). V was pared by 5 bases and J by 0 bases, with 4 bases of the junction left unmatched. The CDR3 runs to 14 residues. The CDR3 DNA reads TGCAGTGCTTCCGGGACAGGGACTAACTATGGCTACACCTTC. This translates into CSASGTGTNYGYTF.

Only a few counts were recorded for this clonotype. The rearrangement links TRBV24-1 to TRBJ2-3; 8 nucleotides line up with TRBD2. This CDR3 comprises 13 residues. Germline trimming cut 6 bases from V and 4 bases from J; bases unmatched to any gene: 2. Germline loops: CDR1 KGHDR, CDR2 SFDVKD. The CDR3 region has the DNA TGTGCCACCAGTCCGGGAGGGGCAGATACGCAGTATTTT. It translates to CATSPGGADTQYF.

This sequence joins TRBV5-6 and TRBJ2-1, with a tentative D call TRBD2 (5 bases). Germline V gives CDR1 SGHDT, CDR2 YYEEEE. Trimming pared 1 base from V and 14 bases from J, leaving 13 bases between. This CDR3 has 12 amino acids. In DNA form, the CDR3 reads TGTGCCAGCAGCTTGTCTAGCTCCTTGGAGTTCTTC. This encodes CASSLSSSLEFF.

This chain joins TRBV11-2 and TRBJ2-6; D is unresolved. Trimming left V 5 bases short and J 0 bases short, with 17 bases between. In germline, CDR1 is SGHAT, CDR2 FQNNGV. The length of the CDR3 is 18 residues. CDR3 coding DNA: TGTGCCAGCAGCATGAGGTCACAACTCATCTCTGGGGCCAACGTCCTGACTTTC. This encodes CASSMRSQLISGANVLTF.

The chain is built from TRBV6-1 and TRBJ2-1; D may be TRBD1 (5 bases). With 5 bases removed from V and 2 bases from J, the gap between germline ends came to 10 bases. This CDR3 is 14 amino acids long. Germline values: CDR1 MNHNS, CDR2 SASEGT. CDR3 amino acids: CASSKGWAYNEQFF. The CDR3 nucleotides are TGTGCCAGCAGTAAGGGGTGGGCCTACAATGAGCAGTTCTTC.

This clonotype was counted only a few times. The rearrangement uses TRBV11-2 and TRBJ2-1; either TRBD1 or TRBD2 may supply D (5 bases each). The CDR3 sequence is 15 residues long. V lost 5 bases to trimming and J lost 9 bases, with 20 bases between them. Looked up from germline, CDR1 is SGHAT and CDR2 is FQNNGV. CDR3 in DNA: TGTGCCAGCAGCATAGGGACCGGTCGGGGAGTTGAGCAGTTCTTC. It is translated as CASSIGTGRGVEQFF.

The J gene is TRBJ2-1, the V gene TRBV9; 8 positions agree with TRBD1. The CDR3 contains 15 residues. V lost 4 bases, J lost 4 bases, and 7 bases stayed unmatched. Germline V CDR1 and CDR2: SGDLS, YYNGEE. The CDR3 coding sequence is TGTGCCAGCAGCTCCGGGACAGGTCTATACAATGAGCAGTTCTTC. This translates into CASSSGTGLYNEQFF.

This clonotype was counted a few times. The J gene is TRBJ2-6, the V gene TRBV20-1; the D is unclear. The germline V and J ends were trimmed by 3 bases and 0 bases, with 6 bases remaining between them. Germline CDR1 DFQATT, CDR2 SNEGSKA (reference sequence). The CDR3 runs 14 residues. CDR3 loop: CSARNPSGANVLTF. In DNA, the CDR3 is TGCAGTGCTAGGAACCCCTCTGGGGCCAACGTCCTGACTTTC.

This clonotype has a count of ten or more. J is TRBJ2-5 and V is TRBV7-2; TRBD1 matches 7 bases. V dropped 5 bases and J dropped 5; count of bases not matched to a gene: 5. CDR1 is SGHTA and CDR2 is FQGNSA in the germline V gene. The CDR3 contains 13 residues. The CDR3, as DNA: TGTGCCAGCAGCAGGGGGCGCGGGGAGACCCAGTACTTC. Encoded protein: CASSRGRGETQYF.

The chain couples TRBV2 to TRBJ2-5, with unresolved D. CDR1 and CDR2 from the germline V gene are SNHLY and FYNNEI. This CDR3 is built from 12 residues. The germline V and J ends were trimmed by 1 base and 5 bases, with 5 bases remaining between them. The CDR3 DNA is TGTGCCAGCAGTGAAGAAGCGGAGACCCAGTACTTC. Residues: CASSEEAETQYF.

The rearrangement joins TRBV5-1 to TRBJ2-5, with TRBD2 matching over 10 bases. Per the germline V gene, CDR1 is SGHRS and CDR2 is YFSETQ. The CDR3 is 15 residues long. V lost 5 bases and J lost 3; bases outside the gene matches: 7. The CDR3 region is CASRSSGRAKETQYF. CDR3 nucleotide sequence: TGCGCCAGCAGATCCAGCGGGAGGGCAAAAGAGACCCAGTACTTC.

V usage is TRBV6-2 or TRBV6-3 and J usage is TRBJ2-4; TRBD1 agrees at 7 bases. In germline, CDR1 is MNHEY, CDR2 SVGEGT. The CDR3 runs 16 residues. V dropped 6 bases and J dropped 0; count of bases not matched to a gene: 8. In DNA, the CDR3 is TGTGCCAGCAGAGCAGGGGGAATCTTAGCCAAAAACATTCAGTACTTC. Translated, it gives CASRAGGILAKNIQYF.

Details on this clonotype: At one end, the junction sequence differs from germline, possibly due to a read error. The chain joins TRBV12-3 or TRBV12-4 to TRBJ2-1; 9 bases fit TRBD2. The CDR3 contains 18 residues. CDR3 DNA: TGTGCCTGCAGTTCCCCGGGGCTAGCGGGGCACTCCTACAATGAGCAGTTCTTC. Protein: CACSSPGLAGHSYNEQFF.

This chain links TRBV7-9 with TRBJ2-7; D uncertain. The CDR3 length is 13 residues. Germline V CDR1 and CDR2: SEHNR, FQNEAQ (reference sequence). V gave up 2 bases and J gave up 6 bases, with 11 bases separating them. CDR3 residues: CASSLNSPSEQYF. In DNA, the CDR3 is TGTGCCAGCAGCTTAAACTCCCCTTCCGAGCAGTACTTC. Together with reference TRBV7-9 and TRBJ2-7, the CDR3 gives the full variable domain: DTGVSQNPRHKITKRGQNVTFRCDPISEHNRLYWYRQTLGQGPEFLTYFQNEAQLEKSRLLSDRFSAERPKGSFSTLEIQRTEQGDSAMYLCASSLNSPSEQYFGPGTRLTVT.

CDR3 in DNA: TGTGCCACCCCTAGCGGGAGGGGACGGAACACCGGGGAGCTGTTTTTT. It translates to CATPSGRGRNTGELFF. The chain is built from TRBV10-3 and TRBJ2-2, with TRBD2 identical over 12 bases. Germline V lookup: CDR1 ENHRY, CDR2 SYGVKD. This CDR3 region has 16 residues. Trimming took 10 bases from V and 1 from J; bases not matched to a gene: 7.